There are a few counts of the clone carrying this TCR beta chain. What it binds is unknown. TCRdb reprocessed the 5' RACE reads with MiXCR, giving one entry per CDR3 protein. The sample includes about 600,000 distinct CDR3 sequences, about 20% of them seen just once. The CDR3 runs to 15 residues. The germline V and J ends were trimmed by 3 bases and 1 base, with 10 bases remaining between them. This entry comes from a study of T-cell memory formation after mild COVID-19. For the study at large: TCR clusters mostly belonged to single donors.

Study findings and constraints: CD4/CD8 balance characterized clones contracting day 15 to 85, and CD4+ skew characterized later expanders. Several responding clones turned up in pre-infection memory, indicating that cross-reactive memory may have taken part.

V gene TRBV12-3 or TRBV12-4 combines with J gene TRBJ1-5; D is undetermined. The sequencing sample was made of PBMCs or a T cell subset sorted from them (not recorded which). The receptor comes from an adult woman who had mild COVID-19 (a few samples of this study predate the infection). Cell type and time point are not known. Here the CDR3 reads CASSFWVGSNQPQHF. The CDR3 DNA sequence: TGTGCCAGCAGTTTTTGGGTAGGGAGCAATCAGCCCCAGCATTTT.